Listed here are 24 T cell receptor beta chains from one sample, sequenced in a study of metastatic and nonmetastatic thyroid tumors (dated by TCRdb to the early 2020s). The method was PCR. The run used an Illumina HiSeq 4000. TCRdb reprocessed the public reads (quality trimming at Q25 with fastp, clone calling with MiXCR) and kept in-frame beta chains. Counted in this sample were approximately 13,000 clones; 20% to 25% of them appeared once. The ten largest clones take up 3.6% of the sample. No patient had received any treatment before thyroid surgery. Sequencing was done on a sample of blood. The receptors were gathered from a female donor with papillary thyroid cancer or a benign thyroid nodule (not recorded which). Some clones in this sample may be carry-over from other donors' samples.

The rearrangement joins TRBV11-2 to TRBJ2-2; D uncertain. The V end was cut by 0 bases, the J end by 3 bases, with 17 bases between. Germline V CDR1 and CDR2: SGHAT, FQNNGV. CDR3 length: 18 amino acids. As DNA, the CDR3 is TGTGCCAGCAGCTTAGATCATAAGGGAATAAAATACACCGGGGAGCTGTTTTTT. Amino acid sequence: CASSLDHKGIKYTGELFF.

This clone is medium-sized (0.01 to 0.1%) in the sample. V and J are TRBV28 and TRBJ1-2, with no clear D. CDR3 length equals 12 residues. Germline V gene lookup returns CDR1 MDHEN and CDR2 SYDVKM. Trimming took 5 bases from V and 4 from J, leaving 8 bases between them. CDR3 region: CASSVGFYGYTF. In nucleotides, the CDR3 is TGTGCCAGCAGTGTAGGGTTCTATGGCTACACCTTC.

The chain carries TRBV6-1 and TRBJ1-1; D is possibly TRBD1 (6 bases). V lost 6 bases and J 4 bases, leaving 9 bases between the germline ends. Germline assignment: CDR1 MNHNS and CDR2 SASEGT. The CDR3 sequence is 12 residues long. CDR3 sequence reads: CASSQGGTEAFF. The DNA for the CDR3 is TGTGCCAGCAGCCAAGGGGGCACTGAAGCTTTCTTT.

The chain joins TRBV6-1 to TRBJ2-7; 7 bases fit TRBD1. V gave up 6 bases and J gave up 4 bases; unmatched junction bases: 9. CDR1 is MNHNS and CDR2 is SASEGT in the germline V gene. The CDR3 spans 14 residues. The CDR3 here is CASRPSGTEYEQYV. For the CDR3, the DNA is TGTGCCAGCAGACCTTCCGGGACAGAATACGAGCAGTACGTC.

This clone was detected only a few times. The rearrangement uses TRBV4-1 and TRBJ2-3; 9 nucleotides line up with TRBD1. This CDR3 region has 16 residues. V lost 2 bases to trimming and J lost 2 bases; unmatched junction nucleotides: 5. The germline CDR1 and CDR2 sequences are MGHRA and YSYEKL. In DNA form, the CDR3 reads TGCGCCAGCAGCCAAAGGACAGGGGCCATCACAGATACGCAGTATTTT. As protein: CASSQRTGAITDTQYF.

This clone was observed at least ten times. The chain has TRBV2 and TRBJ2-3; no reliable D call. V dropped 0 bases and J dropped 0 bases, with 13 bases sitting between them. The germline V gene encodes CDR1 SNHLY and CDR2 FYNNEI. This CDR3 is 17 amino acids long. This CDR3 is CASSEANALISTDTQYF. For the CDR3, the DNA is TGTGCCAGCAGTGAAGCAAACGCGTTGATTAGCACAGATACGCAGTATTTT. The full variable domain, in which reference TRBV2 and TRBJ2-3 provide the parts outside the CDR3, is EPEVTQTPSHQVTQMGQEVILRCVPISNHLYFYWYRQILGQKVEFLVSFYNNEISEKSEIFDDQFSVERPDGSNFTLKIRSTKLEDSAMYFCASSEANALISTDTQYFGPGTRLTVL.

The chain combines TRBV7-8 with TRBJ1-2, with 7 bases aligning to TRBD1. The germline V gene has CDR1 SGHVS and CDR2 FQNEAQ. The CDR3 contains 17 residues. The V and J ends lost 7 bases and 6 bases, in that order; junction bases with no gene match: 20. The DNA of the CDR3 is TGTGCCAGCACCTCTTCCGTTGGGACAGCCCTCTTCCATGGCTACACCTTC. The encoded protein is CASTSSVGTALFHGYTF.

This clone is categorized as medium-sized. The chain carries TRBV6-1 and TRBJ2-1; 12 bases agree with TRBD2. The CDR3 sequence is 16 residues long. CDR1 and CDR2 (germline): MNHNS, SASEGT. Germline trimming cut 5 bases from V and 6 bases from J; bases unmatched to any gene: 8. CDR3 DNA sequence: TGTGCCAGCAGTCGTCTAGCGGGAGGGACGGGCAATGAGCAGTTCTTC. It specifies CASSRLAGGTGNEQFF.

The rearrangement joins TRBV6-1 to TRBJ2-7, with a tentative D call TRBD1 (6 bases). Germline CDR1 and CDR2: MNHNS and SASEGT. This CDR3 contains 15 residues. V lost 7 bases to trimming and J lost 0 bases, with 16 bases between them. The CDR3 sequence: CASTQGHMSSYEQYF. CDR3 sequence (DNA): TGTGCCAGCACCCAGGGACACATGAGCTCCTACGAGCAGTACTTC.

The J gene is TRBJ2-7, the V gene TRBV3-1; the D gene is possibly TRBD1 (6 bases). The CDR3 is 14 amino acids. Per germline, CDR1 LGHDT and CDR2 YNNKEL (reference sequence). Trimming removed 1 base from V and 0 bases from J, with 7 bases in between. CDR3: CASSQGGPSYEQYF. The CDR3 nucleotides are TGTGCCAGCAGCCAAGGGGGGCCCTCCTACGAGCAGTACTTC.

Sample share makes this clone large. This chain uses TRBV6-4 with TRBJ2-3, with TRBD2 matching 7 bases. Germline V gives CDR1 MRHNA, CDR2 SNTAGT. V lost 2 bases, J lost 1 base, and 0 bases stayed unmatched. The CDR3 covers 14 residues. The CDR3 nucleotides are TGTGCCAGCAGTGACGGGGGGGGCACAGATACGCAGTATTTT. This codes for CASSDGGGTDTQYF.

This clone has a count of ten or more. The V gene is TRBV16, the J gene TRBJ1-2, with TRBD1 identical over 9 bases. CDR3 length: 15 residues. Germline CDR1 is KGHSY and CDR2 is FQNENV. The trim removed 0 bases at V and 6 bases at J, leaving 5 bases unmatched. The DNA for the CDR3 is TGTGCCAGCAGCCAATCCTTGACAGGGGGAGATGGCTACACCTTC. Translated, it gives CASSQSLTGGDGYTF.

This clone was seen many times. This CDR3 is CASSLYGQGTEAFF. The CDR3 DNA is TGTGCCAGCAGCTTGTACGGGCAGGGGACTGAAGCTTTCTTT. The J gene is TRBJ1-1, the V gene TRBV7-9; D possibly corresponds to TRBD1 (6 bases). The CDR3 has 14 amino acids. The ends were cut back, 3 bases at V and 5 bases at J, with 13 bases in the middle. CDR1 is SEHNR, CDR2 FQNEAQ, per germline (reference sequence).

This clone occurred many times. The V gene is TRBV29-1, the J gene TRBJ2-2, with D perhaps assigned TRBD1 or TRBD2 (6 bases each). Trimming pared 4 bases from V and 5 bases from J, leaving 14 bases between. Germline values: CDR1 SQVTM, CDR2 ANQGSEA. This CDR3 has 14 amino acids. The CDR3 DNA reads TGCAGCGTTGTCTCGGGGGCCGAGACCGGGGAGCTGTTTTTT. Encoded protein: CSVVSGAETGELFF.

Judged by abundance, this clone is medium-sized (0.01 to 0.1%). J is TRBJ1-4 and V is TRBV6-5; D uncertain. Germline lookup yields CDR1 MNHEY and CDR2 SVGAGI. This CDR3 comprises 16 residues. V lost 0 bases and J 4 bases, leaving 12 bases between the germline ends. As DNA, the CDR3 is TGTGCCAGCAGTTACTCGTACATGGGCAATAATGAAAAACTGTTTTTT. Translating gives CASSYSYMGNNEKLFF.

The sample holds many counts of this clone. The gene calls are TRBV6-1 and TRBJ2-1; D gene unclear. The CDR3 sequence is 13 residues long. The germline CDR1 and CDR2 sequences are MNHNS and SASEGT. V lost 6 bases and J lost 0, with 6 bases in between. CDR3 protein: CASRAVSYNEQFF. As DNA, the CDR3 is TGTGCCAGCAGGGCCGTCTCCTACAATGAGCAGTTCTTC.

Sample share makes this clone medium-sized. The gene calls are TRBV6-1 and TRBJ1-2; no definite D call. Trimming removed 6 bases at V and 5 bases at J, with 16 bases between. This CDR3 spans 14 amino acids. Germline V gene lookup returns CDR1 MNHNS and CDR2 SASEGT. The chain's CDR3 is CASSRPGLGYGYTF. In nucleotides, the CDR3 is TGTGCCAGCAGCCGCCCTGGGTTAGGTTATGGCTACACCTTC.

This clone was counted ten times or more. The rearrangement links TRBV18 to TRBJ1-4, with TRBD1 identical over 7 bases. The CDR3 is made up of 15 amino acids. The junction had 11 bases not matched to a gene; V was cut back by 6 bases and J by 7 bases. Germline V CDR1 and CDR2: KGHSH, LQKENI. The DNA of the CDR3 is TGTGCCAGCTCTCTCTGGACAGGATCAGGTGAAAAACTGTTTTTT. This translates into CASSLWTGSGEKLFF.

In this sample, this clone turned up many times. The chain employs TRBV29-1 and TRBJ2-5; 10 bases map to TRBD1. The CDR3 loop spans 14 amino acids. The ends lost 2 bases at V and 4 bases at J; junction bases unmatched: 4. In germline, CDR1 is SQVTM, CDR2 ANQGSEA. CDR3 loop: CSVEYRDRGETQYF. CDR3 nucleotides: TGCAGCGTTGAATACCGGGACAGGGGAGAGACCCAGTACTTC.

This clone is labeled medium-sized. V and J are TRBV6-5 and TRBJ2-5; D might be TRBD1 (5 bases). This CDR3 comprises 14 residues. From germline, CDR1 is MNHEY and CDR2 SVGAGI. Between the trimmed V and J ends, which lost 0 bases and 2 bases, there was a span of 7 bases. The CDR3: CASSYSTAQETQYF. The CDR3, as DNA: TGTGCCAGCAGTTACTCGACAGCTCAAGAGACCCAGTACTTC.

By proportion, this clone is large. The genes are TRBV6-1 and TRBJ2-7, with TRBD1 matching over 9 bases. The germline CDR1 and CDR2 sequences are MNHNS and SASEGT. The CDR3 is made up of 14 amino acids. V shed 5 bases and J 2 bases; nucleotides not matched to a gene: 4. In nucleotides, the CDR3 is TGTGCCAGCAGTAGTCGACAGGGGGCCTACGAGCAGTACTTC. It specifies CASSSRQGAYEQYF.

By frequency in the sample, this clone is medium-sized. This sequence joins TRBV6-1 and TRBJ1-5; D is possibly TRBD1 (5 bases). The CDR3 spans 16 residues. Trimming pared 1 base from V and 0 bases from J, leaving 10 bases between. Per germline, CDR1 MNHNS and CDR2 SASEGT. CDR3: CASSEGTRNSNQPQHF. As DNA, the CDR3 is TGTGCCAGCAGTGAAGGGACAAGGAATAGCAATCAGCCCCAGCATTTT.

This clone occurred many times. The chain joins TRBV5-6 to TRBJ2-7; perhaps TRBD1 as D (6 bases). The CDR3 extends over 14 amino acids. Germline V lookup: CDR1 SGHDT, CDR2 YYEEEE. The ends were cut back, 4 bases at V and 6 bases at J, with 17 bases in the middle. The CDR3 nucleotides read TGTGCCAGCAGCGCACCCGGGACACCTTTCGAGCAGTACGTC. Translation: CASSAPGTPFEQYV.

This rearrangement joins TRBV27 to TRBJ1-2; D is undetermined. Germline V gene lookup returns CDR1 MNHEY and CDR2 SMNVEV (reference sequence). The length of the CDR3 is 17 residues. Trimming took off 0 bases at V and 2 bases at J, with 16 bases between the two ends. CDR3 amino acids: CASSLSLPDGKNYGYTF. The CDR3 nucleotides are TGTGCCAGCAGTTTATCTCTCCCGGACGGAAAAAACTATGGCTACACCTTC.